A selection of T cell receptor beta chains follows, all from one sample in a study of CD8+ T cells in alopecia areata. Sequencing used immunoSEQ multiplex PCR; TCRdb keeps in-frame clones, though not all of them. The sample has roughly 180,000 clones, 51% seen once. The specimen comprised CD8+ T cells sorted from blood, sampled at week 52, from a patient treated with tofacitinib. Receptors originate from a human donor with alopecia areata. CDR3s include the opening cysteine and the closing phenylalanine or tryptophan. Fields, in order: J gene, clone size, D gene, V gene, CDR3 DNA, CDR3 protein. A D gene is named only where the DNA matches it firmly. For some rows the clone size is stated as once, few or many, or as a class when expanded; others skip it.

j_gene: TRBJ1-4; abundance: .; d_gene: TRBD1; v_gene: TRBV5-1; CDR3nt: TGCGCCAGCAGCTGGGGACAGCCGGAGGAAAAACTGTTTTTT; CDR3aa: CASSWGQPEEKLFF
j_gene: TRBJ2-1; abundance: few; d_gene: .; v_gene: TRBV7-9; CDR3nt: TGTGCCAGCAGCCAGGACACGTGGAATGAGCAGTTCTTC; CDR3aa: CASSQDTWNEQFF
j_gene: TRBJ1-1; abundance: .; d_gene: .; v_gene: TRBV28; CDR3nt: TGTGCCAGCAGTTTAGCCGGACAGAACACTGAAGCTTTCTTT; CDR3aa: CASSLAGQNTEAFF
j_gene: TRBJ2-3; abundance: few; d_gene: .; v_gene: TRBV5-6; CDR3nt: TGTGCCAGCAGCTTGGAGGTAGATACGCAGTATTTT; CDR3aa: CASSLEVDTQYF
j_gene: TRBJ1-2; abundance: few; d_gene: TRBD1; v_gene: TRBV19; CDR3nt: TGTGCCAGCGCCCGGGGACAGAACTATGGCTACACCTTC; CDR3aa: CASARGQNYGYTF
j_gene: TRBJ1-1; abundance: .; d_gene: .; v_gene: TRBV15; CDR3nt: TGTGCCACCAGCAGAGAACGGATTATGAACACTGAAGCTTTCTTT; CDR3aa: CATSRERIMNTEAFF
j_gene: TRBJ2-5; abundance: .; d_gene: .; v_gene: TRBV5-6; CDR3nt: TGTGCCAGCAGCTTGGGACAGTCCCAGAGAGTGACCCAGTACTTC; CDR3aa: CASSLGQSQRVTQYF
j_gene: TRBJ2-2; abundance: .; d_gene: .; v_gene: TRBV11-2; CDR3nt: TGTGCCAGCAGTCAGGAGGGTTTCACCGGGGAGCTGTTTTTT; CDR3aa: CASSQEGFTGELFF
j_gene: TRBJ2-2; abundance: .; d_gene: .; v_gene: TRBV19; CDR3nt: TGTGCCAGTAGTCCTGACAGGGAGGGCACCGGGGAGCTGTTTTTT; CDR3aa: CASSPDREGTGELFF
j_gene: TRBJ1-5; abundance: few; d_gene: .; v_gene: TRBV27; CDR3nt: TGTGCCAGCGGGGGCAACTATCAGCCCCAGCATTTT; CDR3aa: CASGGNYQPQHF
j_gene: TRBJ2-5; abundance: .; d_gene: .; v_gene: TRBV30; CDR3nt: TGTGCCTGGAGTGTAGGGGGAGAGGGGGAGACCCAGTACTTC; CDR3aa: CAWSVGGEGETQYF
j_gene: TRBJ1-1; abundance: .; d_gene: .; v_gene: TRBV7-4; CDR3nt: TGTGCCAGCAGTCCTCCCCCCCAGGGTTACACTGAAGCTTTCTTT; CDR3aa: CASSPPPQGYTEAFF
j_gene: TRBJ2-1; abundance: .; d_gene: .; v_gene: TRBV2; CDR3nt: TGTGCCAGCACTCTCTCCCCTTTACCCTCCTACAATGAGCAGTTCTTC; CDR3aa: CASTLSPLPSYNEQFF
j_gene: TRBJ2-1; abundance: .; d_gene: TRBD1; v_gene: TRBV27; CDR3nt: TGTGCCAGCAGTTTCCTCGGACAGGGGGCCGGTGAGCAGTTCTTC; CDR3aa: CASSFLGQGAGEQFF
j_gene: TRBJ1-1; abundance: .; d_gene: .; v_gene: TRBV4-1; CDR3nt: TGCGCCAGCGCCCGCAGGGGAGGAGGCACTGAAGCTTTCTTT; CDR3aa: CASARRGGGTEAFF
j_gene: TRBJ2-7; abundance: few; d_gene: .; v_gene: TRBV7-9; CDR3nt: TGTGCCAGCAGCTTAGGTCATGGGGAGAACCACGAGCAGTACTTC; CDR3aa: CASSLGHGENHEQYF
j_gene: TRBJ2-3; abundance: once; d_gene: .; v_gene: TRBV7-9; CDR3nt: TGTGCCAGCGGGTTACAGGATACGCAGTATTTT; CDR3aa: CASGLQDTQYF
j_gene: TRBJ1-1; abundance: .; d_gene: TRBD1; v_gene: TRBV5-1; CDR3nt: TGCGCCAGCAGCACGGGACAGGGGGTTAGAAGCACTGAAGCTTTCTTT; CDR3aa: CASSTGQGVRSTEAFF
j_gene: TRBJ2-7; abundance: .; d_gene: .; v_gene: TRBV18; CDR3nt: TGTGCCAGCTCACCTCTTTCAGGGATGGGTGAGGAGCAGTACTTC; CDR3aa: CASSPLSGMGEEQYF
j_gene: TRBJ2-1; abundance: few; d_gene: TRBD1; v_gene: TRBV29-1; CDR3nt: TGCAGCGTGGACGGACAGGGGAGCTACAATGAGCAGTTCTTC; CDR3aa: CSVDGQGSYNEQFF
j_gene: TRBJ1-6; abundance: .; d_gene: .; v_gene: TRBV4-1; CDR3nt: TGCGCCAGCAGCCAAACCTCAGGAGTCTCCTATAATTCACCCCTCCACTTT; CDR3aa: CASSQTSGVSYNSPLHF
j_gene: TRBJ1-2; abundance: .; d_gene: .; v_gene: TRBV4-1; CDR3nt: TGCGCCAGCAGTTACAATTCGGGCAACCCGTTGACCTTC; CDR3aa: CASSYNSGNPLTF
j_gene: TRBJ2-2; abundance: .; d_gene: .; v_gene: TRBV27; CDR3nt: TGTGCCAGCAGTTTATACGGGGGGCTCACCGGGGAGCTGTTTTTT; CDR3aa: CASSLYGGLTGELFF
j_gene: TRBJ2-5; abundance: once; d_gene: .; v_gene: TRBV5-1; CDR3nt: TGCGCCAGCAGCCCCGAGGGGGGCACCCAAGAGACCCAGTACTTC; CDR3aa: CASSPEGGTQETQYF
j_gene: TRBJ2-4; abundance: few; d_gene: .; v_gene: TRBV4-1; CDR3nt: TGCGCCAGCAGCCAACGTGGGGGAAACGTGGGCCACATTCAGTACTTC; CDR3aa: CASSQRGGNVGHIQYF
j_gene: TRBJ1-2; abundance: .; d_gene: .; v_gene: TRBV5-6; CDR3nt: TGTGCCAGCAGCTCGGGTCCTGGTGACTATGGCTACACCTTC; CDR3aa: CASSSGPGDYGYTF
j_gene: TRBJ2-3; abundance: .; d_gene: TRBD2; v_gene: TRBV30; CDR3nt: TGTGCTTTCAGTCGGGGGGGTAGAGATACGCAGTATTTT; CDR3aa: CAFSRGGRDTQYF
j_gene: TRBJ2-7; abundance: few; d_gene: .; v_gene: TRBV10-3; CDR3nt: TGTGCCATCAGTGGGGTAGACGGTACCTACGAGCAGTACTTC; CDR3aa: CAISGVDGTYEQYF
j_gene: TRBJ2-4; abundance: .; d_gene: .; v_gene: TRBV20-1; CDR3nt: TGCAGTGCCTACGAAAACATTCAGTACTTC; CDR3aa: CSAYENIQYF
j_gene: TRBJ2-1; abundance: .; d_gene: TRBD2; v_gene: TRBV4-3; CDR3nt: TGCGCCAGCAGCCAAGAGATAGCGGGGGGGCGAGGTGAGCAGTTCTTC; CDR3aa: CASSQEIAGGRGEQFF
j_gene: TRBJ2-7; abundance: many; d_gene: TRBD1; v_gene: TRBV18; CDR3nt: TGTGCCAGCTCACCGCGGGACAGGGCGGGATACGAGCAGTACTTC; CDR3aa: CASSPRDRAGYEQYF
j_gene: TRBJ2-7; abundance: few; d_gene: .; v_gene: TRBV5-6; CDR3nt: TGTGCCAGCAGCTTGGCCGGGCTGATCTACGAGCAGTACTTC; CDR3aa: CASSLAGLIYEQYF
j_gene: TRBJ1-1; abundance: once; d_gene: .; v_gene: TRBV30; CDR3nt: TGTGCCTGGAGTAGTCGGAGGGGTTGGGGGAACACTGAAGCTTTCTTT; CDR3aa: CAWSSRRGWGNTEAFF
j_gene: TRBJ2-3; abundance: .; d_gene: TRBD1; v_gene: TRBV14; CDR3nt: TGTGCCAGCAGCCAACCGGGACAGGGCACAGATACGCAGTATTTT; CDR3aa: CASSQPGQGTDTQYF
j_gene: TRBJ2-2; abundance: .; d_gene: .; v_gene: TRBV7-3; CDR3nt: TGTGCCAGCAGCTTAATGGGGGACGGGGAGCTGTTTTTT; CDR3aa: CASSLMGDGELFF
j_gene: TRBJ1-2; abundance: few; d_gene: TRBD1; v_gene: TRBV5-4; CDR3nt: TGTGCCAGCAGCTTACATGGGACAGGCGGACGGGATGGCTACACCTTC; CDR3aa: CASSLHGTGGRDGYTF
j_gene: TRBJ1-5; abundance: .; d_gene: .; v_gene: TRBV15; CDR3nt: TGTGCCACCAGCAGAGATCGAGGGGAGCCCCAGCATTTT; CDR3aa: CATSRDRGEPQHF
j_gene: TRBJ2-1; abundance: few; d_gene: .; v_gene: TRBV10-3; CDR3nt: TGTGCCATCAGTGAAGGGCCTAGCTACAATGAGCAGTTCTTC; CDR3aa: CAISEGPSYNEQFF
j_gene: TRBJ2-7; abundance: few; d_gene: TRBD1; v_gene: TRBV13; CDR3nt: TGTGCCAGCAGCTCTACAGGGGGAGGTATCCACGAGCAGTACTTC; CDR3aa: CASSSTGGGIHEQYF
j_gene: TRBJ1-5; abundance: .; d_gene: .; v_gene: TRBV6-1; CDR3nt: TGTGCCAGCAGTTTCGACAGAGGCAATCAGCCCCAGCATTTT; CDR3aa: CASSFDRGNQPQHF
j_gene: TRBJ1-5; abundance: .; d_gene: .; v_gene: TRBV6-5; CDR3nt: TGTGCCAGCAGTTACTCGATATCCAGCAATCAGCCCCAGCATTTT; CDR3aa: CASSYSISSNQPQHF
j_gene: TRBJ2-7; abundance: .; d_gene: TRBD1; v_gene: TRBV15; CDR3nt: TGTGCCACCAGCGGAGGGACAGGGGGCTACGAGCAGTACTTC; CDR3aa: CATSGGTGGYEQYF
j_gene: TRBJ1-1; abundance: .; d_gene: TRBD1; v_gene: TRBV7-6; CDR3nt: TGTGCCAGCAGTTCAGGGACAGGGGCCCTCAATGGGGCTTTCTTT; CDR3aa: CASSSGTGALNGAFF
j_gene: TRBJ2-3; abundance: few; d_gene: .; v_gene: TRBV27; CDR3nt: TGTGCCAGCACGGGGTCGCACACAGCTACTAGCACAGATACGCAGTATTTT; CDR3aa: CASTGSHTATSTDTQYF
j_gene: TRBJ2-7; abundance: .; d_gene: .; v_gene: TRBV4-1; CDR3nt: TGCGCCAGCAGCCAGAACCACCGGGACATAACCTACGAGCAGTACTTC; CDR3aa: CASSQNHRDITYEQYF
j_gene: TRBJ2-2; abundance: .; d_gene: TRBD2; v_gene: TRBV7-3; CDR3nt: TGTGCCAGCAGCTTAAACCCGGGGGAGGGCACCGGGGAGCTGTTTTTT; CDR3aa: CASSLNPGEGTGELFF
j_gene: TRBJ2-1; abundance: .; d_gene: TRBD1; v_gene: TRBV11-2; CDR3nt: TGTGCCAGCAGCCCGACGCATCTGACAGGGGGCGTGCGGTTCTTC; CDR3aa: CASSPTHLTGGVRFF
j_gene: TRBJ2-2; abundance: .; d_gene: .; v_gene: TRBV6-1; CDR3nt: TGTGCCAGCAGCGAAAAGGGGGAGGTATTCCCGAACACCGGGGAGCTGTTTTTT; CDR3aa: CASSEKGEVFPNTGELFF
j_gene: TRBJ2-2; abundance: .; d_gene: .; v_gene: TRBV4-1; CDR3nt: TGCGCCAGCAGCCAAGGAGAGCAGACCGGGGAGCTGTTTTTT; CDR3aa: CASSQGEQTGELFF
j_gene: TRBJ2-3; abundance: few; d_gene: .; v_gene: TRBV15; CDR3nt: TGTGCCACCAGCAGAGAGGTTGGCGGGGCCGGGGATACGCAGTATTTT; CDR3aa: CATSREVGGAGDTQYF
j_gene: TRBJ2-4; abundance: .; d_gene: .; v_gene: TRBV6-5; CDR3nt: TGTGCCAGCAGTTACGGGGGGGCGGCCAAAAACATTCAGTACTTC; CDR3aa: CASSYGGAAKNIQYF
j_gene: TRBJ1-1; abundance: few; d_gene: .; v_gene: TRBV7-9; CDR3nt: TGTGCCAGCAGCTTAACAATGAACACTGAAGCTTTCTTT; CDR3aa: CASSLTMNTEAFF
j_gene: TRBJ2-7; abundance: .; d_gene: .; v_gene: TRBV2; CDR3nt: TGTGCCAGCAGTGAAGGGCAGCCGTACGAGCAGTACTTC; CDR3aa: CASSEGQPYEQYF